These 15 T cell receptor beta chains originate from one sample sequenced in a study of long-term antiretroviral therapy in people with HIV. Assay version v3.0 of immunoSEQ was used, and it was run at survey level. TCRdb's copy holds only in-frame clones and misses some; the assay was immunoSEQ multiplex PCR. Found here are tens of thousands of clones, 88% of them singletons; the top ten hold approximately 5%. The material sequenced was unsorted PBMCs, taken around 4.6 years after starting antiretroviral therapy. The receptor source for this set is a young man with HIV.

CDR3 DNA: TGTGCCAGCACCCCTGGCGTCCGGGTGACTAATGAAAAACTGTTTTTT. Protein product: CASTPGVRVTNEKLFF. The rearrangement joins TRBV28 to TRBJ1-4; D unclear. The CDR3 is 16 amino acids. Germline V gives CDR1 MDHEN, CDR2 SYDVKM. Trimming shortened V by 7 bases and J by 2 bases, and 17 bases separated the two germline ends.

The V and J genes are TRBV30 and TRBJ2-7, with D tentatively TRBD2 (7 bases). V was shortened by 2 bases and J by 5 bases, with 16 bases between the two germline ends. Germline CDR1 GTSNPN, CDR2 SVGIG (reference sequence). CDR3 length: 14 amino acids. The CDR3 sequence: CAWSRGGRENEQYF. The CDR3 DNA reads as TGTGCCTGGAGTAGGGGGGGTCGGGAGAACGAGCAGTACTTC.

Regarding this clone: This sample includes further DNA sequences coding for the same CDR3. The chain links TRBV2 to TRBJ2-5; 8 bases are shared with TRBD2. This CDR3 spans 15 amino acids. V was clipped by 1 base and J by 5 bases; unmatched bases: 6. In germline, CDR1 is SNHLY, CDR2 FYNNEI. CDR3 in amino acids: CASSEGAGGGETQYF. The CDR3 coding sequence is TGTGCCAGCAGTGAAGGGGCGGGGGGTGGGGAGACCCAGTACTTC.

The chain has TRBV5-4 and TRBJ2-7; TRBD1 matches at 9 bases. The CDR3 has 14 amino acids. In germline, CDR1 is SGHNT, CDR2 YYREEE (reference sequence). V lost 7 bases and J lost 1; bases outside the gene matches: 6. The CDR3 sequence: CASQPGQGSYEQYF. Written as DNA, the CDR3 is TGTGCCAGCCAACCGGGACAGGGATCCTACGAGCAGTACTTC.

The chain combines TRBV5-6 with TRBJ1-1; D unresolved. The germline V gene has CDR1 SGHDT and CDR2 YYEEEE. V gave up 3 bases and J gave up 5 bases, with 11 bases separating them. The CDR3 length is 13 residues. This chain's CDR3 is CASSWAMGTEAFF. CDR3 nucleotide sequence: TGTGCCAGCAGCTGGGCGATGGGGACTGAAGCTTTCTTT.

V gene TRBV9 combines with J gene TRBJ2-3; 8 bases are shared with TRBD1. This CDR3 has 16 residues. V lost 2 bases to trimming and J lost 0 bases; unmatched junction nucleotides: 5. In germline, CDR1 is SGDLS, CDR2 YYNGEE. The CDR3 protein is CASSVYRGSSTDTQYF. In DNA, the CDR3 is TGTGCCAGCAGCGTGTACAGGGGGTCCAGCACAGATACGCAGTATTTT.

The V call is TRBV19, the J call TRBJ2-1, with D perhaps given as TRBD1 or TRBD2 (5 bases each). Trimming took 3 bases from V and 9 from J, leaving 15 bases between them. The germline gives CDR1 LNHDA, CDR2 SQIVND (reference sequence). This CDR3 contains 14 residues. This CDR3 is CASSMWGMGGEQFF. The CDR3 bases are TGTGCCAGTAGTATGTGGGGGATGGGTGGTGAGCAGTTCTTC.

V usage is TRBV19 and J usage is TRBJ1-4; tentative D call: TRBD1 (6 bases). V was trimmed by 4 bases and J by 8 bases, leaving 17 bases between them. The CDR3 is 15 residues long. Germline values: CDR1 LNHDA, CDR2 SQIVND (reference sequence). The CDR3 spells CASSTLQGNTEKLFF. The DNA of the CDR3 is TGTGCCAGTAGTACCCTACAGGGTAACACCGAAAAACTGTTTTTT.

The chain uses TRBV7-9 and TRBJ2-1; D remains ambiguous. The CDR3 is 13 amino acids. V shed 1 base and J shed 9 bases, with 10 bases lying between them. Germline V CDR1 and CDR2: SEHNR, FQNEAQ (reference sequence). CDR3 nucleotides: TGTGCCAGCAGCTTAGAGTTCGGCGCTGAGCAGTTCTTC. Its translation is CASSLEFGAEQFF.

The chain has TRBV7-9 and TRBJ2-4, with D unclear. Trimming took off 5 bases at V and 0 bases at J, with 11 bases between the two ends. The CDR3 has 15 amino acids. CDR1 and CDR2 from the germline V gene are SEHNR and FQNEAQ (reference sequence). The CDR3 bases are TGTGCCAGCAGCCGCGCCGGCTTAGCCAAAAACATTCAGTACTTC. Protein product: CASSRAGLAKNIQYF.

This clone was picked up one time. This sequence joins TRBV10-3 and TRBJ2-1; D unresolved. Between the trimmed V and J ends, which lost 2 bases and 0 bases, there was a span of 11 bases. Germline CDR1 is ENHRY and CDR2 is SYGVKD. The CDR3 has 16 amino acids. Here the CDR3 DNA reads TGTGCCATCAGTGAGACGAAGCGCCCCTCCTACAATGAGCAGTTCTTC. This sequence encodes CAISETKRPSYNEQFF.

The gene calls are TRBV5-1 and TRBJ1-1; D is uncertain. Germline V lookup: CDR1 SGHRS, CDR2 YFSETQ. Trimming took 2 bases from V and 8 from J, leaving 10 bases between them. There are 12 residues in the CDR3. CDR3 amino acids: CASSLDFFEAFF. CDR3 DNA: TGCGCCAGCAGCTTAGACTTCTTCGAAGCTTTCTTT.

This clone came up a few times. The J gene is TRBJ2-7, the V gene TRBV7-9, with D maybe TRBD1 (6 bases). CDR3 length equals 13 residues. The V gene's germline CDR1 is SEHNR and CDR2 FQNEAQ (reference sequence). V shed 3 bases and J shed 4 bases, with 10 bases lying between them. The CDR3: CASSFGQNYEQYF. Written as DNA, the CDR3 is TGTGCCAGCAGCTTTGGACAGAATTACGAGCAGTACTTC. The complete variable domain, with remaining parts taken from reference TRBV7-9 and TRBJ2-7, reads DTGVSQNPRHKITKRGQNVTFRCDPISEHNRLYWYRQTLGQGPEFLTYFQNEAQLEKSRLLSDRFSAERPKGSFSTLEIQRTEQGDSAMYLCASSFGQNYEQYFGPGTRLTVT.

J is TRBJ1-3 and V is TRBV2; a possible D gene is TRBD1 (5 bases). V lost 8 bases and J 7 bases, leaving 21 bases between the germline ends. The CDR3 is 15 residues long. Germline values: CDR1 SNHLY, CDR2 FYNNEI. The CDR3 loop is CASRRGDSDGNTIYF. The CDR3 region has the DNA TGTGCCAGCCGACGGGGCGACAGCGACGGGAACACCATATATTTT.

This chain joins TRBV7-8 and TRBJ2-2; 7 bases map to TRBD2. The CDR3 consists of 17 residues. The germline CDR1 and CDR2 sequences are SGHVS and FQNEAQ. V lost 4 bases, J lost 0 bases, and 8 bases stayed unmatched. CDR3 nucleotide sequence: TGTGCCAGCAGCTCGGGACTAAAACTCGCGAACACCGGGGAGCTGTTTTTT. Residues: CASSSGLKLANTGELFF.